This paragraph covers one T cell receptor beta chain sequence. Trimming stripped 10 bases from V and 1 base from J, with 16 bases between. The length of the CDR3 is 14 residues. Per the germline V gene, CDR1 is SNHLY and CDR2 is FYNNEI. The data derive from a study of blood T cell repertoires in COVID-19. Study-wide background: The analysed material was cDNA or gDNA that came from T cells, B-cell-depleted T cells, or PBMCs.

The table came from immunoSEQ multiplex PCR; TCRdb's copy has only in-frame clones and leaves some out. This sample has 190,000 or so clones, with around 85% found just once. Sequenced: peripheral blood. The sequence was obtained from a woman older than 75 with acute or convalescent COVID-19. The chain uses TRBV2 and TRBJ2-5; a weak D match, TRBD1 (6 bases). The CDR3 nucleotides read TGTGCCAACGAAAGGAACAGGGCCCAAGAGACCCAGTACTTC. Amino acids: CANERNRAQETQYF.